This is a list of T cell receptor beta chains from one sample in a study of cytomegalovirus exposure and HLA in healthy donors. Repertoires were generated with immunoSEQ multiplex PCR, while TCRdb's copy carries only in-frame clones and drops some. This sample has about 150,000 clones, with 70% to 85% found just once. The sequenced sample consisted of PBMCs. Receptors originate from a man in his forties in good health and CMV-seropositive. Both conserved end residues are part of each CDR3. The D gene is left open where the match is weak. Size tells how often a clone was seen (once, few, many) or the class of an expanded clone, and some rows leave it out.

few | TRBV29-1 | TRBD2 | CSTGWGDREGSYNEQFF
. | TRBV19 | . | CASSIDQGFGQPQHF
. | TRBV5-1 | TRBD1 | CASSKPGQGGEAFF
. | TRBV29-1 | . | CSVEDLGPGTDTQYF
. | TRBV30 | . | CAWSVTRVSGNTIYF
. | TRBV5-4 | . | CASSLTKGGNYGYTF
. | TRBV5-1 | . | CASSPSTGVNTEAFF
. | TRBV2 | TRBD1 | CASSGTGDFYEQYF
once | TRBV28 | TRBD1 | CASRITGAGANVLTF
. | TRBV7-8 | TRBD2 | CASSFKGLGGGSSGANVLTF
few | TRBV25-1 | TRBD1 | CASSDWDRLGYEQYF
few | TRBV6-5 | . | CASSYDGVAEAFF
. | TRBV28 | TRBD1 | CASSLGGQGVSGANVLTF
. | TRBV19 | . | CASSIVRGSYNEQFF
few | TRBV5-1 | . | CASSLGLRSNTEAFF
. | TRBV5-1 | TRBD1 | CASSFVGRGRSGEKLFF
. | TRBV5-1 | . | CASSLTEYGYTF
. | TRBV6-1 | . | CASSWAEDYGYTF
. | TRBV2 | . | CASSARQLYYGYTF
. | TRBV5-1 | TRBD1 | CASSRDRVADTQYF
once | TRBV28 | . | CASSQTGTGQYF
. | TRBV19 | TRBD1 | CASSSQGDRGNQPQHF
. | TRBV7-8 | . | CASSLRAGSTEAFF
. | TRBV7-6 | TRBD2 | CASSSPGLAGVGEQFF
. | TRBV29-1 | . | CSTSDSSYGYTF
. | TRBV11-3 | TRBD1 | CASSPGQGAYEQYF
. | TRBV19 | . | CASSTTVRSNQPQHF
. | TRBV6-5 | . | CASSYSASTDTQYF
. | TRBV5-1 | . | CASSGRTDAYEQYF
. | TRBV11-3 | . | CASSPGINLPLHF
. | TRBV5-1 | . | CASSLDMRLDDPFF
. | TRBV27 | TRBD2 | CASSPGLAPYNEQFF
. | TRBV6-1 | TRBD1 | CASSEGQGDTQYF
. | TRBV10-2 | TRBD1 | CASSPDRGIVGEQYF
. | TRBV11-2 | . | CASSLDPGNPVWDTQYF
. | TRBV21-1 | . | CASSKGPGGSSYNEQFF
. | TRBV5-1 | . | CASSTDGSRNTIYF
once | TRBV7-8 | TRBD1 | CASSSVGQGFEQYF
few | TRBV7-8 | . | CASSMTGRGPGTGELFF